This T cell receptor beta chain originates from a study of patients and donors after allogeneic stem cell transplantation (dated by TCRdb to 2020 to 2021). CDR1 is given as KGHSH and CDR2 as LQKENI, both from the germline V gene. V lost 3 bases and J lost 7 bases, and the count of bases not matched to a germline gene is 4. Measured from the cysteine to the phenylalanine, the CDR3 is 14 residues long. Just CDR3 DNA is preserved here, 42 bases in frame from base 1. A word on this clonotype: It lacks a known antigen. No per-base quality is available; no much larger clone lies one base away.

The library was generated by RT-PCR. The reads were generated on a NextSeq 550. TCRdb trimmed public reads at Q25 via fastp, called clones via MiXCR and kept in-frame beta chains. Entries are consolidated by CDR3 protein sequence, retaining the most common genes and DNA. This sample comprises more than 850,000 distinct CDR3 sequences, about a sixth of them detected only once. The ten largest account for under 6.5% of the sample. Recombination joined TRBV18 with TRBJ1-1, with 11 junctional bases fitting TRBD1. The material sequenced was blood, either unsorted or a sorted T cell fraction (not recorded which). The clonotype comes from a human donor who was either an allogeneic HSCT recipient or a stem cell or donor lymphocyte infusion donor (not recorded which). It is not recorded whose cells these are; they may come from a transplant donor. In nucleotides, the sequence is TGTGCCAGCTCACCGGACAGGGGGCGAAATGAAGCTTTCTTT. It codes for CASSPDRGRNEAFF.